The source of this T cell receptor beta chain is a study of cytomegalovirus exposure and HLA in healthy donors. Both 60 Vbeta primers and 13 Jbeta primers went into the PCR. TCRdb keeps only in-frame clones here, not all; method: immunoSEQ multiplex PCR. The profile covers around 210,000 clones, with around 78% appearing a single time and roughly 0.45% taken by the ten largest. Germline V CDR1 and CDR2: MNHGY, SAAAGT. The germline V and J ends were trimmed by 4 bases and 5 bases, with 12 bases remaining between them. The CDR3 is 13 residues long. The V gene is TRBV6-8, the J gene TRBJ2-7; the D gene is possibly TRBD1 (6 bases). The sequenced sample consisted of PBMCs. The source is a boy aged 5-17 years in good health and CMV-seronegative. This chain's CDR3 is CASSFTGRHEQYF. The CDR3 DNA reads as TGTGCCAGCAGTTTTACAGGGAGACACGAGCAGTACTTC.